This T cell receptor beta chain originates from a study of Graves' ophthalmopathy and Graves' hyperthyroidism. Study background: Ahead of any treatment, peripheral blood was obtained at the initial diagnosis.

Trimming shortened V by 7 bases and J by 6 bases, and 12 bases separated the two germline ends. Germline loops: CDR1 MNHNS, CDR2 SASEGT. CDR3 size: 12 residues. It was from roughly 10 ml of fresh peripheral blood that the PBMCs came. Transcripts of RNA were the source for amplifying TCR beta CDR3 regions. The authors performed first-round RT-PCR with HTBI primers and then a second-round multiplex PCR. One entry per CDR3 protein results from TCRdb running MiXCR on the multiplex PCR reads. The profile shows some 350,000 distinct CDR3 sequences, about 18% of them singletons. The sequenced sample was peripheral blood. This clonotype originated in an adult woman with stable Graves' hyperthyroidism. The chain joins TRBV6-1 to TRBJ1-1; no clear D gene. The CDR3 loop reads CASISTLAEAFF. Here the CDR3 DNA reads TGTGCCAGCATCTCTACCCTAGCTGAAGCTTTCTTT.